A selection of T cell receptor beta chains follows, all from one sample in a study of shared T cell receptors in the human thymus. Profiled with immunoSEQ multiplex PCR; TCRdb holds only in-frame clones, not every one. The data contain just under 550,000 clones, about 84% of them singletons. This same sample was also part of a study on human thymus T cells.

The sample comprised thymocytes. The receptors stem from a boy under three years old with a congenital heart defect. Each CDR3 is given with its conserved first and last residue. Each record gives: V gene, D gene, J gene, clone size, CDR3 length, CDR3 DNA, CDR3 protein. D genes are given only for firm matches. Not every row has a clone size; where given, it reads once, few, many or a size class.

TRBV5-1	-	TRBJ1-2	-	16	TGCGCCAGCAGCTTGGCCCTCTCAGACAGGAACAATGGCTACACCTTC	CASSLALSDRNNGYTF
TRBV30	-	TRBJ2-1	few	14	TGTGCCTGGAGTGCCCGGAGCTCCTACAATGAGCAGTTCTTC	CAWSARSSYNEQFF
TRBV27	-	TRBJ2-7	few	15	TGTGCCAGCAGTTTATCTGGGCAGCTGGAGGGCGAGCAGTACTTC	CASSLSGQLEGEQYF
TRBV10-3	TRBD1	TRBJ2-3	-	15	TGTGCCATCAGCGACCGGGACAGGGGAACAGATACGCAGTATTTT	CAISDRDRGTDTQYF
TRBV28	-	TRBJ2-5	few	16	TGTGCCAGCAGTCCACCGCCCGGGACATTCGAGGAGACCCAGTACTTC	CASSPPPGTFEETQYF
TRBV11-2	TRBD2	TRBJ2-7	-	17	TGTGCCAGCAGCTTATACCTGAACGGGACTAGCGGGTACGAGCAGTACTTC	CASSLYLNGTSGYEQYF
TRBV4-1	TRBD2	TRBJ2-1	-	15	TGCGCCAGCAGCCCCCGACTAGCCTCAGCCCTTGAGCAGTTCTTC	CASSPRLASALEQFF
TRBV12-5	-	TRBJ1-2	-	13	TGTGCTAGTGCACACAATGATAACTATGGCTACACCTTC	CASAHNDNYGYTF
TRBV5-4	TRBD2	TRBJ2-2	-	18	TGTGCCAGCAGCTTGGAGCCTAGCGGGAGGGCAAACACCGGGGAGCTGTTTTTT	CASSLEPSGRANTGELFF
TRBV25-1	TRBD2	TRBJ2-3	once	15	TGTGCCAGCGCCGGGCTAGCGGGAGACACAGATACGCAGTATTTT	CASAGLAGDTDTQYF
TRBV6-5	TRBD2	TRBJ2-1	-	15	TGTGCCAGCAGTAGTGGGACTAGCGGGGTCGATGAGCAGTTCTTC	CASSSGTSGVDEQFF
TRBV9	TRBD2	TRBJ2-1	-	15	TGTGCCAGCAGCGTAGGACTAGCGTGCTACAATGAGCAGTTCTTC	CASSVGLACYNEQFF
TRBV6-5	-	TRBJ2-1	-	14	TGTGCCAGCAGGGGGAAAGAGGGTGGGAATGAGCAGTTCTTC	CASRGKEGGNEQFF
TRBV28	TRBD2	TRBJ2-3	-	14	TGTGCCAGCATCCCTCGGCGGGAGACAGATACGCAGTATTTT	CASIPRRETDTQYF
TRBV5-6	-	TRBJ2-1	-	12	TGTGCCAGCAGCCCCGCGGAGTATGAGCAGTTCTTC	CASSPAEYEQFF
TRBV27	TRBD2	TRBJ2-1	-	18	TGTGCCAGCAGTCGGTCCCCTAGCGGGAGTGTACGTTACAATGAGCAGTTCTTC	CASSRSPSGSVRYNEQFF
TRBV12-1	-	TRBJ2-7	-	14	TGTGCCAGCAGCTCCGGGACAGGGTCCTGGGAGCAGTACTTC	CASSSGTGSWEQYF
TRBV4-1	TRBD1	TRBJ2-7	-	14	TGCGCCAGCAGCGACGGGACAGGGGGAAGCGAGCAGTACTTC	CASSDGTGGSEQYF
TRBV5-8	-	TRBJ2-3	-	14	TGTGCCAGCAGCCCCGGGACTCGGAAATATACGCAGTATTTT	CASSPGTRKYTQYF
TRBV21-1	-	TRBJ1-2	-	20	TGTGCCAGCAGCAAAGGGCCCCCCGAGAAGGAGGGTACCGCTATTTATGGCTACACCTTC	CASSKGPPEKEGTAIYGYTF
TRBV21-1	-	TRBJ1-2	few	14	TGTGCCAGCACTAAGGACAGGGCGGGCTATGGCTACACCTTC	CASTKDRAGYGYTF
TRBV7-2	TRBD1	TRBJ1-1	-	17	TGTGCCAGCAGCCCGCTGGACACAGGGGGGGGGAACACTGAAGCTTTCTTT	CASSPLDTGGGNTEAFF
TRBV7-8	TRBD2	TRBJ2-3	-	17	TGTGCCAGCAGCAACAACGGACTAGCGGGACTAACAGATACGCAGTATTTT	CASSNNGLAGLTDTQYF
TRBV13	-	TRBJ1-3	-	15	TGTGCCAGCAGCGCACCAGGGTTTGGAGGAAACACCATATATTTT	CASSAPGFGGNTIYF
TRBV27	-	TRBJ2-7	-	15	TGTGCCACCTCAGGAACAGGATCGAGCTCCTACGAGCAGTACTTC	CATSGTGSSSYEQYF
TRBV27	-	TRBJ2-4	few	16	TGTGCCAGCAGTCCCTTGGCGGCATTAGCCAAAAACATTCAGTACTTC	CASSPLAALAKNIQYF
TRBV28	TRBD2	TRBJ2-1	few	16	TGTGCCAGCAGTTCCCCTAGCGGGAGGGCTCACAATGAGCAGTTCTTC	CASSSPSGRAHNEQFF
TRBV9	TRBD2	TRBJ2-3	-	16	TGTGCCAGCAGCGTAGGACCTAGCGGGAGACCAGATACGCAGTATTTT	CASSVGPSGRPDTQYF
TRBV6-4	-	TRBJ2-3	-	15	TGTGCCAGCAGCATACTAGGCCGTCGCACAGATACGCAGTATTTT	CASSILGRRTDTQYF
TRBV28	TRBD2	TRBJ2-1	-	16	TGTGCCAGCAGTCCGATGGGACTAGCGGGAGGCAATGAGCAGTTCTTC	CASSPMGLAGGNEQFF
TRBV21-1	-	TRBJ1-5	-	15	TGTGCCAGCAGCCCTCGGAAGGGGATGGATCAGCCCCAGCATTTT	CASSPRKGMDQPQHF
TRBV11-3	-	TRBJ1-2	-	16	TGTGCCAGCAGCTTCACCGGGACACCGAACAACTATGGCTACACCTTC	CASSFTGTPNNYGYTF
TRBV4-2	-	TRBJ2-3	-	17	TGTGCCAGCAGCCAAGGACTTTCGATGACAGACACAGATACGCAGTATTTT	CASSQGLSMTDTDTQYF
TRBV28	-	TRBJ2-6	-	16	TGTGCCAGCAGTTTAACCCGAGGGACTGGGGCCAACGTCCTGACTTTC	CASSLTRGTGANVLTF
TRBV11-2	-	TRBJ1-4	-	15	TGTGCCAGCAGCTTGGGTTGGCAGGAACCAGAAAAACTGTTTTTT	CASSLGWQEPEKLFF
TRBV5-4	-	TRBJ2-3	-	12	TGTGCCAGCAGCTCAAGCACAGATACGCAGTATTTT	CASSSSTDTQYF
TRBV2	-	TRBJ1-1	-	14	TGTGCCACCAGACGGAGTACTCTGAACACTGAAGCTTTCTTT	CATRRSTLNTEAFF
TRBV6-5	-	TRBJ2-5	-	14	TGTGCCAGCAGTTACGGCACACCCCAAGAGACCCAGTACTTC	CASSYGTPQETQYF
TRBV14	-	TRBJ2-3	-	13	TGTGCCAGCAGCCCGTCTAGACCAGATACGCAGTATTTT	CASSPSRPDTQYF
TRBV9	TRBD2	TRBJ2-5	-	13	TGTGCCAGCAGCTCTAGCGGGGGACAGACCCAGTACTTC	CASSSSGGQTQYF
TRBV29-1	TRBD2	TRBJ2-4	-	14	TGCAGCGTTGGAGCGGGAGGGCCTTGGAACATTCAGTACTTC	CSVGAGGPWNIQYF
TRBV14	-	TRBJ1-2	-	15	TGTGCCAGCAGCCCCTACCCGACAGGAAACTATGGCTACACCTTC	CASSPYPTGNYGYTF
TRBV7-6	-	TRBJ2-7	-	16	TGTGCCAGCAGCTTATCCTCGGCAGGGTCCCGCTACGAGCAGTACTTC	CASSLSSAGSRYEQYF
TRBV5-1	-	TRBJ2-6	once	17	TGCGCCAGCAGCTCAGGGGATTATAATTTTGGGGCCAACGTCCTGACTTTC	CASSSGDYNFGANVLTF
TRBV27	TRBD1	TRBJ2-7	-	13	TGTGCCAGCAGTCGGGACAGGGGCAAAGAGCAGTACTTC	CASSRDRGKEQYF
TRBV30	TRBD1	TRBJ1-2	-	19	TGTGCCTGGAGTGTGAGTTTACCGGGACAGGGGGGCTTTAACTATGGCTACACCTTC	CAWSVSLPGQGGFNYGYTF
TRBV27	TRBD1	TRBJ2-6	-	14	TGTGCCAGCGGGACAGGACCTGGGGCCAACGTCCTGACTTTC	CASGTGPGANVLTF
TRBV27	-	TRBJ1-1	few	14	TGTGCCAGCAGTTTTTGGGGCGCCGACACTGAAGCTTTCTTT	CASSFWGADTEAFF
TRBV13	-	TRBJ2-1	-	14	TGTGCCAGCAGCACCGGGTCCTCCTACAATGAGCAGTTCTTC	CASSTGSSYNEQFF
TRBV30	TRBD1	TRBJ2-7	-	13	TGTGCCTGGGGGACAGGGATAACCTACGAGCAGTACTTC	CAWGTGITYEQYF
TRBV19	-	TRBJ1-5	-	18	TGTGCCAGCACGAAGCGGACAACACGTCGACAGGTCTTCCAGCCCCAGCATTTT	CASTKRTTRRQVFQPQHF
TRBV7-6	-	TRBJ2-1	-	12	TGTGCCAGCAGCTTAGCGAGGCATGAGCAGTTCTTC	CASSLARHEQFF
TRBV7-9	-	TRBJ1-2	-	13	TGTGCCAGCAGCTTCACAGGTTCAAAGGGCTACACCTTC	CASSFTGSKGYTF
TRBV10-2	TRBD1	TRBJ2-1	-	15	TGCGCCAGCACCATCCCAGGACAGGGGAGCAATGAGCAGTTCTTC	CASTIPGQGSNEQFF
TRBV2	-	TRBJ2-3	-	16	TGTGCCAGCAGTGGCCCCTTCAGGGCCGAGACAGATACGCAGTATTTT	CASSGPFRAETDTQYF
TRBV7-7	-	TRBJ2-1	-	12	TGTGCCAGCAGCCCCGACTACGGTGAGCAGTTCTTC	CASSPDYGEQFF
TRBV27	TRBD1	TRBJ1-5	-	14	TGTGCCAGCAGTACCCGACAGGGCCACCGGCCCCAGCATTTT	CASSTRQGHRPQHF